These 27 T cell receptor beta chains came from one sample sequenced in a study of T cells in Graves' hyperthyroidism and ophthalmopathy. The CDR3 regions of TCR beta were amplified from RNA transcripts. A first-round RT-PCR of the TCR CDR3 used the HTBI primer set. TCRdb ran MiXCR on the multiplex PCR reads and lists one entry per CDR3 protein. The data show under 250,000 distinct CDR3 sequences, with about 15% seen just once and more than 50% held by the top ten. Input material: blood. These receptors all come from a woman in her forties or fifties with Graves' hyperthyroidism.

In this sample, this clonotype turned up many times. The chain links TRBV7-2 to TRBJ2-1; 9 bases align to TRBD2. CDR3 length: 16 amino acids. V lost 2 bases to trimming and J lost 9 bases; unmatched junction nucleotides: 11. Looked up from germline, CDR1 is SGHTA and CDR2 is FQGNSA. CDR3 residues: CASSLRASGTMGEQFF. CDR3 nucleotides: TGTGCCAGCAGCTTAAGGGCTAGCGGGACGATGGGTGAGCAGTTCTTC.

This clonotype was seen more than once but under ten times. This sequence joins TRBV7-9 and TRBJ2-4; 7 bases map to TRBD2. V lost 6 bases and J lost 3; bases outside the gene matches: 2. The V gene's germline CDR1 is SEHNR and CDR2 FQNEAQ (reference sequence). The CDR3 is 13 residues long. The CDR3 sequence: CASSWDYKNIQYF. CDR3 in DNA: TGTGCCAGCAGTTGGGACTACAAAAACATTCAGTACTTC.

This clonotype has more than one count but fewer than ten. This sequence joins TRBV2 and TRBJ2-2; perhaps TRBD1 as D (8 bases). The V end was cut by 4 bases, the J end by 1 base, with 13 bases between. This CDR3 is 16 amino acids long. CDR1 and CDR2 (germline): SNHLY, FYNNEI. CDR3 residues: CASSGGGQVNTGELFF. The DNA for the CDR3 is TGTGCCAGCAGTGGGGGGGGACAGGTGAACACCGGGGAGCTGTTTTTT.

J is TRBJ2-1 and V is TRBV3-1, with 14 bases fitting TRBD2. V dropped 5 bases and J dropped 7; count of bases not matched to a gene: 4. The CDR3 runs 15 residues. The germline gives CDR1 LGHDT, CDR2 YNNKEL (reference sequence). Here the CDR3 reads CASSGTSGSKNEQFF. In DNA form, the CDR3 reads TGTGCCAGCAGCGGGACTAGCGGGAGCAAAAATGAGCAGTTCTTC.

The chain employs TRBV2 and TRBJ2-2; D remains ambiguous. Germline CDR1 is SNHLY and CDR2 is FYNNEI. Trimming left V 2 bases short and J 0 bases short, with 1 base between. The CDR3 sequence is 13 residues long. The CDR3 loop reads CASSEPNTGELFF. In nucleotides, the CDR3 is TGTGCCAGCAGTGAACCGAACACCGGGGAGCTGTTTTTT.

The chain couples TRBV2 to TRBJ1-1, with TRBD1 identical over 9 bases. Germline CDR1 SNHLY, CDR2 FYNNEI. The CDR3 runs to 15 residues. V shed 4 bases, J shed 4 bases, and the junction held 7 bases outside the gene matches. For the CDR3, the DNA is TGTGCCAGCAGTGGGCCCGGACAGGGGACCACTGAAGCTTTCTTT. Its protein is CASSGPGQGTTEAFF.

CDR3 loop: CASSLEGTGSYGYTF. In DNA, the CDR3 is TGCGCCAGCAGCTTGGAAGGGACAGGGTCGTATGGCTACACCTTC. This rearrangement joins TRBV5-1 to TRBJ1-2, with 9 positions matching TRBD1. Losses at the gene ends were 0 bases for V and 5 bases for J; bases not matched to a gene: 5. Germline loops: CDR1 SGHRS, CDR2 YFSETQ. The CDR3 runs 15 residues.

The V and J genes are TRBV27 and TRBJ1-4; D is uncertain. The V end lost 2 bases, the J end lost 10 bases, and 17 bases lay between the germline ends. Germline V CDR1 and CDR2: MNHEY, SMNVEV (reference sequence). There are 15 residues in the CDR3. The CDR3 loop is CASSLESGGVGKLFF. As DNA, the CDR3 is TGTGCCAGCAGTTTAGAAAGTGGAGGAGTGGGAAAACTGTTTTTT.

This clonotype came up many times. This rearrangement joins TRBV6-1 to TRBJ2-1, with 7 bases aligning to TRBD2. Germline V gene data show CDR1 as MNHNS and CDR2 as SASEGT. Trimming took 2 bases from V and 1 from J; bases not matched to a gene: 2. The CDR3 runs 15 residues. CDR3 sequence: CASSERGGSYNEQFF. The CDR3 DNA sequence: TGTGCCAGCAGTGAACGCGGGGGATCCTACAATGAGCAGTTCTTC.

V gene TRBV4-1 combines with J gene TRBJ1-1, with a possible D match to TRBD1 (5 bases). The CDR3 loop spans 18 amino acids. Trimming shortened V by 0 bases and J by 6 bases, and 23 bases separated the two germline ends. The V gene's germline CDR1 is MGHRA and CDR2 YSYEKL. CDR3 sequence reads: CASSQDLLRVPRGAEAFF. Written as DNA, the CDR3 is TGCGCCAGCAGCCAAGATCTTTTACGGGTCCCGAGAGGGGCTGAAGCTTTCTTT.

This clonotype has ten or more counts. This chain joins TRBV24-1 and TRBJ1-5; maybe TRBD1 (5 bases). V was clipped by 4 bases and J by 4 bases, with 22 bases between them. Germline V CDR1 and CDR2: KGHDR, SFDVKD. CDR3 length: 18 residues. The chain's CDR3 is CATSDTRNSSGVNQPQHF. CDR3 nucleotide sequence: TGTGCCACCAGTGACACTAGGAACAGCTCGGGGGTTAATCAGCCCCAGCATTTT.

J is TRBJ2-4 and V is TRBV7-3, with TRBD1 matching over 10 bases. The CDR3 length is 17 residues. The ends lost 5 bases at V and 0 bases at J; junction bases unmatched: 7. Looked up from germline, CDR1 is SGHTA and CDR2 is FQGTGA. CDR3 DNA: TGTGCCAGCAGCAAACGGGACAGGGGTTCAGCCAAAAACATTCAGTACTTC. Its translation: CASSKRDRGSAKNIQYF.

This clonotype was seen only once. A much larger clone differs by one base, so this may be a read error. This chain joins TRBV3-1 and TRBJ2-4; D perhaps matches TRBD2 (5 bases). Looked up from germline, CDR1 is LGHDT and CDR2 is YNNKEL (reference sequence). The CDR3 is 17 residues long. V gave up 1 base and J gave up 0 bases, with 13 bases separating them. The CDR3 nucleotides read TGTGCCAGCAGCCAAGGTTTATCAGGACTAGCCAAAAACATTCAGTACTTC. Protein sequence: CASSQGLSGLAKNIQYF.

The rearrangement joins TRBV19 to TRBJ2-1; D uncertain. The CDR3 sequence is 12 residues long. CDR1 is LNHDA and CDR2 is SQIVND in the germline V gene (reference sequence). With 4 bases removed from V and 9 bases from J, the gap between germline ends came to 10 bases. Here the CDR3 DNA reads TGTGCCAGTAGTAAAGATTATCGTGAGCAGTTCTTC. It yields the protein CASSKDYREQFF.

About this clonotype itself: This may be a read error, as it is one base from a much larger clone. This CDR3 reads CASGVEGAGYNEQFF. The CDR3 region has the DNA TGTGCCAGCGGCGTCGAGGGGGCGGGATACAATGAGCAGTTCTTC. The genes are TRBV9 and TRBJ2-1; the D gene is possibly TRBD1 (7 bases). Germline CDR1 SGDLS, CDR2 YYNGEE. The CDR3 has 15 residues.

V usage is TRBV7-9 and J usage is TRBJ2-2, with no clear D. The CDR3 contains 12 residues. Germline V gene data show CDR1 as SEHNR and CDR2 as FQNEAQ (reference sequence). V was pared by 3 bases and J by 6 bases, with 5 bases between. The CDR3 DNA follows: TGTGCCAGCAGCTTTTCGGCCGGGGAGCTGTTTTTT. This encodes CASSFSAGELFF.

In its sample, this clonotype was seen many times. The chain employs TRBV3-1 and TRBJ2-1, with D perhaps TRBD1 (5 bases). This CDR3 region has 14 residues. Germline V gene sequence: CDR1 LGHDT, CDR2 YNNKEL (reference sequence). V lost 2 bases and J 2 bases, leaving 7 bases between the germline ends. CDR3 amino acids: CASSQRGTYNEQFF. The CDR3 bases are TGTGCCAGCAGCCAAAGGGGTACCTACAATGAGCAGTTCTTC.

The J gene is TRBJ1-2, the V gene TRBV28; tentatively, D is TRBD1 (5 bases). This CDR3 region has 15 residues. Deletions cut 6 bases from V and 4 bases from J, with 18 bases between. The germline V gene has CDR1 MDHEN and CDR2 SYDVKM. The CDR3 is CASRPRDGRSYGYTF. CDR3 coding DNA: TGTGCCAGCAGACCCCGGGACGGTAGATCCTATGGCTACACCTTC.

This clonotype has a handful of counts. This sequence joins TRBV20-1 and TRBJ2-1, with 12 bases matching TRBD2. J lost 10 bases, V lost 1 base, and 2 bases had no gene match. The CDR3 contains 13 residues. The germline V gene encodes CDR1 DFQATT and CDR2 SNEGSKA (reference sequence). This CDR3 is CSARGTSGVEQFF. The DNA of the CDR3 is TGCAGTGCTAGAGGGACTAGCGGGGTAGAGCAGTTCTTC.

This clonotype came up a few times. This rearrangement joins TRBV12-3 or TRBV12-4 to TRBJ2-1; 7 nucleotides agree with TRBD2. The CDR3 has 18 residues. V lost 4 bases, J lost 0 bases, and 12 bases stayed unmatched. The CDR3 DNA reads as TGTGCCAGCAGTTCACAACCTTTTAGCGGGCCCTCCTACAATGAGCAGTTCTTC. Its protein product is CASSSQPFSGPSYNEQFF.

This clonotype came up many times. The chain is built from TRBV27 and TRBJ2-7; 10 bases agree with TRBD1. There are 14 residues in the CDR3. The V gene end was trimmed by 7 bases and the J gene end by 0 bases; junction bases not matched to a gene: 3. CDR1 is MNHEY and CDR2 is SMNVEV in the germline V gene (reference sequence). CDR3 sequence (DNA): TGTGCCAGCACCCGGGACAGGGGCTCCTACGAGCAGTACTTC. The encoded protein is CASTRDRGSYEQYF.

This clonotype turned up a few times. This chain joins TRBV6-1 and TRBJ1-3; 8 nucleotides align to TRBD1. V gave up 6 bases and J gave up 0 bases; unmatched junction bases: 4. This CDR3 has 15 residues. Germline loops: CDR1 MNHNS, CDR2 SASEGT. CDR3 nucleotides: TGTGCCAGCAGACCTGGACAGGGCTCTGGAAACACCATATATTTT. Its protein is CASRPGQGSGNTIYF.

This clonotype was seen a handful of times. V is TRBV7-8 and J is TRBJ2-3; D unresolved. Germline V gene sequence: CDR1 SGHVS, CDR2 FQNEAQ. The V and J ends lost 5 bases and 4 bases respectively, with 13 bases between them. CDR3 size: 14 residues. The CDR3 nucleotides are TGTGCCAGCAGCCCCATAGGGTTTTCAGATACGCAGTATTTT. Protein: CASSPIGFSDTQYF.

This clonotype has at least ten counts. At one end, the junction sequence differs from germline, possibly due to a read error. The chain uses TRBV11-1 and TRBJ2-1, with TRBD2 as a possible D gene (5 bases). The V gene's germline CDR1 is SGHAT and CDR2 FQDESV (reference sequence). The CDR3 consists of 14 residues. CDR3 bases: TGTGCCAGCAGCGATCCAAGGACTGACAAGGAGCAGTTCTTC. This encodes CASSDPRTDKEQFF.

This clonotype was observed at least ten times. The V and J genes are TRBV7-2 and TRBJ2-7; 7 bases line up with TRBD2. There are 14 residues in the CDR3. Trimming cost V 6 bases and J 4 bases; bases outside gene matches: 9. The germline V gene encodes CDR1 SGHTA and CDR2 FQGNSA. This CDR3 reads CASRKGRERYEQYF. CDR3 nucleotides: TGTGCCAGCAGAAAGGGGCGGGAGAGATACGAGCAGTACTTC.

This clonotype was seen ten or more times. The V and J genes are TRBV2 and TRBJ2-1, with 8 bases fitting TRBD2. Germline CDR1 is SNHLY and CDR2 is FYNNEI. The CDR3 extends over 17 amino acids. J lost 0 bases, V lost 9 bases, and 13 bases had no gene match. CDR3 in DNA: TGTGCCAGAAGCGGGAGTAAGCTTTGGGGCTCCTACAATGAGCAGTTCTTC. Its translation: CARSGSKLWGSYNEQFF.

The chain employs TRBV20-1 and TRBJ2-5; 7 bases are shared with TRBD2. The CDR3 spans 18 residues. Trimming at V came to 0 bases and at J to 1 base, leaving 14 bases not matched to a gene. Germline V gene data show CDR1 as DFQATT and CDR2 as SNEGSKA (reference sequence). CDR3 sequence reads: CSARDFARGSGPQETQYF. DNA for the CDR3: TGCAGTGCTAGAGATTTTGCCCGGGGTAGCGGGCCCCAAGAGACCCAGTACTTC.